Listed below are T cell receptor beta chains from one sample, sequenced in a study of T cell repertoires in cytomegalovirus infection. MiXCR, run by TCRdb on the reads, gives a single entry per CDR3 protein. The data contain roughly 200,000 distinct CDR3 sequences, roughly 15% of them singletons. Sequences were obtained from CD8+ T cells from PBMCs. All receptors derive from a human donor in good health (CMV status not recorded). Some clones in this sample may be carry-over from other donors' samples. Each CDR3 is given with its conserved first and last residue. D genes are given only for firm matches. A row's size may be missing; if present it is once, few, many or a size class.

J,size,D,V,DNA,CDR3
TRBJ2-3,few,TRBD1,TRBV2,TGTGCCAGCAGTGATCCGGGACAGGGGTCGACAGATACGCAGTATTTT,CASSDPGQGSTDTQYF
TRBJ2-3,few,NA,TRBV7-2,TGTGCCAGCAGGCAGGATGGCGCAGATACGCAGTATTTT,CASRQDGADTQYF
TRBJ2-4,few,NA,TRBV20-1,TGCAGTGCTAGTCGGGGGTGGAACATTCAGTACTTC,CSASRGWNIQYF
TRBJ2-1,NA,TRBD2,TRBV29-1,TGCAGCGTTGATTACCTTCCCGGGGGGGCTTACAATGAGCAGTTCTTC,CSVDYLPGGAYNEQFF
TRBJ2-1,few,TRBD2,TRBV6-5,TGTGCCAGCAGGCGGACTAGCGGGGGGCCCCGAGGGCGGCAGTTCTTC,CASRRTSGGPRGRQFF
TRBJ2-1,few,TRBD1,TRBV7-2,TGTGCCAGCAGCTTAGCCGGGACAGGGGGGCTTAATGAGCAGTTCTTC,CASSLAGTGGLNEQFF
TRBJ2-2,NA,NA,TRBV27,TGTGCCAGCAGCTCTTACGCAAACACCGGGGAGCTGTTTTTT,CASSSYANTGELFF
TRBJ1-4,NA,NA,TRBV28,TGTGCCAGCAGTGGCCGACAGTTCCCTAATGAAAAACTGTTTTTT,CASSGRQFPNEKLFF
TRBJ1-1,few,TRBD1,TRBV29-1,TGCAGCGTTACCAGGGGGACTGAAGCTTTCTTT,CSVTRGTEAFF
TRBJ1-1,many,TRBD1,TRBV7-2,TGTGCCAGCAGCTTACGACAGGGGTTGAACACTGAAGCTTTCTTT,CASSLRQGLNTEAFF
TRBJ2-1,NA,TRBD1,TRBV19,TGTGCCAGTAAACAGGGGGCGGTTTCGACCTACAATGAGCAGTTCTTC,CASKQGAVSTYNEQFF
TRBJ2-3,few,TRBD1,TRBV7-9,TGTGCCAGCAGCTTATCTTTACAGGGGCCAGATACGCAGTATTTT,CASSLSLQGPDTQYF